This TCR beta chain comes out of a study of cytomegalovirus exposure and HLA in healthy donors. Study-wide results and limits: A likely sequencing artifact accounted for one observed cluster of highly shared sequence variants. While the bulk of TCR sequences proved rare, some public TCRs turned up in many donors.

Germline values: CDR1 MGHRA, CDR2 YSYEKL. V gave up 4 bases and J gave up 1 base; unmatched junction bases: 10. The CDR3 sequence is 19 residues long. A word on this clone: Its antigen is still unknown.

Regarding donors, all were healthy bone marrow donors. In the PCR, 60 Vbeta and 13 Jbeta primers were used. Clones were read by immunoSEQ multiplex PCR, and TCRdb kept only the in-frame ones, dropping some. This table holds 150,000 to 200,000 clones, roughly 84% found once. This chain connects TRBV4-1 to TRBJ2-5, with 15 bases aligning to TRBD2. The sequence was collected from a woman under 30 in good health and CMV-seronegative. The material sequenced was PBMCs. The CDR3 DNA is TGCGCCAGCAGCCTGGGACTAGCGGGGGGACTAACCCCCCAAGAGACCCAGTACTTC. This gives the protein CASSLGLAGGLTPQETQYF.